The source of this T cell receptor (beta chain) is a study of cytomegalovirus exposure and HLA in healthy donors. Germline CDR1 reads MNHEY; CDR2 reads SMNVEV (reference sequence). V gave up 1 base and J gave up 7 bases; unmatched junction bases: 10. The CDR3 sequence is 17 residues long. Repertoires were generated with immunoSEQ multiplex PCR, while TCRdb's copy carries only in-frame clones and drops some. The table has under 350,000 clones, approximately 83% seen once; the top ten hold approximately 1%. This clonotype was obtained from a woman aged 18-29 years in good health and CMV-seronegative. The sample was PBMCs. The rearrangement uses TRBV27 and TRBJ2-2, with 9 bases matching TRBD1. The CDR3 protein is CASSLLVGTGIGGELFF. CDR3 nucleotides: TGTGCCAGCAGTTTATTGGTAGGGACAGGGATCGGCGGGGAGCTGTTTTTT.